Presented here are 8 T cell receptor beta chains from one specimen sequenced in a study of PD-1 blockade in classical Hodgkin lymphoma. Assay used: immunoSEQ multiplex PCR; TCRdb lists only in-frame clones, some missing. Altogether 30,000 to 35,000 clones are present, around four fifths being singletons, with the ten largest covering approximately 0.8%. As for time point: cycle 4 day 1 (C4D1), after 6 weeks of nivolumab. Every single patient, without exception, relapsed after autologous stem cell transplantation, and brentuximab vedotin exposure varied. Thawed PBMCs yielded CD4+ T cells through magnetic negative selection. Sequencing was performed on CD4+ T cells from blood, taken before the fourth cycle of nivolumab. The receptor set was obtained from a human donor with classical Hodgkin lymphoma.

This chain links TRBV7-2 with TRBJ1-5, with D unresolved. The CDR3 is 15 amino acids. Germline CDR1 and CDR2: SGHTA and FQGNSA. V lost 2 bases and J 1 base, leaving 9 bases between the germline ends. The CDR3 is CASSLRYGSNQPQHF. Written as DNA, the CDR3 is TGTGCCAGCAGCTTACGGTATGGGAGCAATCAGCCCCAGCATTTT.

The V call is TRBV7-2, the J call TRBJ2-7, with 9 bases lining up with TRBD2. CDR3 length: 16 amino acids. J was trimmed by 7 bases and V by 2 bases; bases with no gene match: 12. Germline lookup yields CDR1 SGHTA and CDR2 FQGNSA. CDR3 residues: CASSLFSSGGLREQYF. CDR3 nucleotides: TGTGCCAGCAGCTTATTTTCGAGCGGGGGGCTAAGGGAGCAGTACTTC. Full variable domain (missing parts from reference TRBV7-2 and TRBJ2-7): GAGVSQSPSNKVTEKGKDVELRCDPISGHTALYWYRQSLGQGLEFLIYFQGNSAPDKSGLPSDRFSAERTGGSVSTLTIQRTQQEDSAVYLCASSLFSSGGLREQYFGPGTRLTVT.

This clone was picked up one time. The gene calls are TRBV5-1 and TRBJ1-1, with 10 bases fitting TRBD1. The CDR3 consists of 14 residues. With V trimmed by 4 bases and J by 3 bases, 3 bases remained unmatched. Per germline, CDR1 SGHRS and CDR2 YFSETQ. The CDR3 here is CASSQGTGDTEAFF. The DNA of the CDR3 is TGCGCCAGCAGCCAAGGGACAGGGGACACTGAAGCTTTCTTT.

V is TRBV13 and J is TRBJ2-1, with 8 bases that match TRBD1. CDR1 is PRHDT and CDR2 is FYEKMQ in the germline V gene (reference sequence). There are 15 residues in the CDR3. Germline trimming cut 5 bases from V and 2 bases from J; bases unmatched to any gene: 5. For the CDR3, the DNA is TGTGCCAGCAGCCAGACGGGACAGGCCTACAATGAGCAGTTCTTC. Its translation is CASSQTGQAYNEQFF.

The chain carries TRBV10-1 and TRBJ2-3; no definite D call. Looked up from germline, CDR1 is WNHNN and CDR2 is SYGVQD (reference sequence). The CDR3 length is 15 residues. Trimming stripped 0 bases from V and 3 bases from J, with 10 bases between. The CDR3: CASSESGELTDTQYF. The CDR3 nucleotides are TGCGCCAGCAGTGAGTCGGGCGAGCTGACAGATACGCAGTATTTT.

This clone was seen just once. The chain recombines TRBV11-2 with TRBJ2-2; D is possibly TRBD1 (5 bases). Germline loops: CDR1 SGHAT, CDR2 FQNNGV. Trimming removed 5 bases at V and 2 bases at J, with 15 bases between. The CDR3 length is 16 residues. The CDR3 loop reads CASSIGQTANTGELFF. CDR3 in DNA: TGTGCCAGCAGCATCGGACAAACGGCAAACACCGGGGAGCTGTTTTTT.

The chain links TRBV7-9 to TRBJ1-5; D not resolved. Germline assignment: CDR1 SEHNR and CDR2 FQNEAQ (reference sequence). Trimming stripped 5 bases from V and 0 bases from J, with 11 bases between. This CDR3 has 15 amino acids. In DNA, the CDR3 is TGTGCCAGCAGCCCGCAAACTCCTAGCAATCAGCCCCAGCATTTT. As protein: CASSPQTPSNQPQHF.

The chain couples TRBV19 to TRBJ1-3; D ambiguous. Per germline, CDR1 LNHDA and CDR2 SQIVND (reference sequence). V was shortened by 8 bases and J by 0 bases, with 5 bases between the two germline ends. CDR3 length: 12 residues. In DNA form, the CDR3 reads TGTGCCAGTGGATTCTCTGGAAACACCATATATTTT. Residues: CASGFSGNTIYF. Combining the CDR3 with reference TRBV19 and TRBJ1-3 gives the whole variable domain DGGITQSPKYLFRKEGQNVTLSCEQNLNHDAMYWYRQDPGQGLRLIYYSQIVNDFQKGDIAEGYSVSREKKESFPLTVTSAQKNPTAFYLCASGFSGNTIYFGEGSWLTVV.